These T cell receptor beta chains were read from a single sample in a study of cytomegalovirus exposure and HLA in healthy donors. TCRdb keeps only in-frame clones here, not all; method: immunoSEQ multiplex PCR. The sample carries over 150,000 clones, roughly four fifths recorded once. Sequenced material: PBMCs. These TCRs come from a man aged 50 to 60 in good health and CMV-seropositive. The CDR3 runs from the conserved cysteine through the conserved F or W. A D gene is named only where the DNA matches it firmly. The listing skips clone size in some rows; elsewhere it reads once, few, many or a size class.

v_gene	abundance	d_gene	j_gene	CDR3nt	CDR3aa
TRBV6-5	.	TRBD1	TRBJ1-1	TGTGCCAGCAGTCACCTAAACCTGGACAGGGGGGCTTTCTTT	CASSHLNLDRGAFF
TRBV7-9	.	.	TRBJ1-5	TGTGCCAGCAGCCCGGGTGGAGGGGACCAGCCCCAGCATTTT	CASSPGGGDQPQHF
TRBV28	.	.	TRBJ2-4	TGTGCCAGCAGTTCCCCAGGGAACATTCAGTACTTC	CASSSPGNIQYF
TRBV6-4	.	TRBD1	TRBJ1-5	TGTGCCAGCACTATCGTGACAGGGGTAGGCCAGCCCCAGCATTTT	CASTIVTGVGQPQHF
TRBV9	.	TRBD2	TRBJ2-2	TGTGCCAGCAGCGGAATAGCGGGGGGAAGGAACACCGGGGAGCTGTTTTTT	CASSGIAGGRNTGELFF
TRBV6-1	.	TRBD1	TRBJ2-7	TGTGCCAGCCCGCCGAAGGCAGGGGGCTTTTACGAGCAGTACTTC	CASPPKAGGFYEQYF
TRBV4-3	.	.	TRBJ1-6	TGCGCCAGCAGCCAAGATGAAGTCGGTCGACCCCTCCACTTT	CASSQDEVGRPLHF
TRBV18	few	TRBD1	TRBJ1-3	TGTGCCAGCTCCCCCGACAGGGCTGGAAACACCATATATTTT	CASSPDRAGNTIYF
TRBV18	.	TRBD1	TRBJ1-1	TGTGCCAGCTCACCAGGACAGGGAAACACTGAAGCTTTCTTT	CASSPGQGNTEAFF
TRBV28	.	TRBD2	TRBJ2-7	TGTGCCAGCAACGATGGACTAGCGGGGAACTACGAGCAGTACTTC	CASNDGLAGNYEQYF
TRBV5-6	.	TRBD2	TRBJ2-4	TGTGCCAGCAGCCCCAGACTAGCGGGAGTGGACATTCAGTACTTC	CASSPRLAGVDIQYF
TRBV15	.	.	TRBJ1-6	TGTGCCACCAGCAGAGATCCCCCTGGGAGAGGAAGCTCCTATAATTCACCCCTCCACTTT	CATSRDPPGRGSSYNSPLHF
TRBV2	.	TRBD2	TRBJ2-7	TGTGCCTCAAAGGGAGGGATATCCTACGAGCAGTACTTC	CASKGGISYEQYF
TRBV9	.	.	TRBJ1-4	TGTGCCAGCAGCTCTGGCCCCACTGAAAAACTGTTTTTT	CASSSGPTEKLFF
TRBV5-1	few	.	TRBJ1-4	TGCGCCAGCAGCTTGGAATCCGGAAAACTGTTTTTT	CASSLESGKLFF
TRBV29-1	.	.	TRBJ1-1	TGCAGCGTTGAAGATGGAGGGTCAGTCGAAGCTTTCTTT	CSVEDGGSVEAFF
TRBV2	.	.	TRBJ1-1	TGTGCCAGTAATATAGCACGTGCGGAGAACACTGAAGCTTTCTTT	CASNIARAENTEAFF
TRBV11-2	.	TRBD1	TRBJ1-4	TGTGCCAGCAGCTTAAATCTAGGACAGGGGGGTGAAAAACTGTTTTTT	CASSLNLGQGGEKLFF
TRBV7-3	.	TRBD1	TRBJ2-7	TGTGCCAGCAGCCCCCGCGGGACAGGGGAGGACGAGCAGTACTTC	CASSPRGTGEDEQYF
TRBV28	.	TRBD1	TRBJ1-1	TGTGCCAGCAGCTTGGGGACAGGCAGGGGTGAAGCTTTCTTT	CASSLGTGRGEAFF
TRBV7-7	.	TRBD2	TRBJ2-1	TGTGCTAGCAGCTTAGATGGAGCGGGGGGGAATGAGCAGTTCTTC	CASSLDGAGGNEQFF
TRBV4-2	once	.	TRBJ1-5	TGTGCCAGCAGCCAAGCGGGTTCGGGGGGGAGCAATCAGCCCCAGCATTTT	CASSQAGSGGSNQPQHF
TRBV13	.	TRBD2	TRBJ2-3	TGTGCCAGCAGCTTAAGTCTAGCGGGCGATACGCAGTATTTT	CASSLSLAGDTQYF
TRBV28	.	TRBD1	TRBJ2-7	TGTGCCAGCAGTTTGAGGACAGGTTCCTACGAGCAGTACTTC	CASSLRTGSYEQYF
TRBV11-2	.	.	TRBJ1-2	TGTGCCAGCAGCTTAGAGAGAGCCTATGGCTACACCTTC	CASSLERAYGYTF
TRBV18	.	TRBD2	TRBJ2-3	TGTGCCAGCTCACCAGGAAGCGGGACTAGCACAGATACGCAGTATTTT	CASSPGSGTSTDTQYF
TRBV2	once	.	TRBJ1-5	TGTGCCAGCAGTGAATGGTCCTATAGCAATCAGCCCCAGCATTTT	CASSEWSYSNQPQHF
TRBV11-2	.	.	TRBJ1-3	TGTGCCAGCAGCCCCTCATTCCCAGGCTCTGGAAACACCATATATTTT	CASSPSFPGSGNTIYF
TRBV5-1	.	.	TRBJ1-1	TGCGCCAGCAGCCAGGAACCACCCAACACTGAAGCTTTCTTT	CASSQEPPNTEAFF
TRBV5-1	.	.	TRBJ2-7	TGCGCCAGCAGCTCAACTCACCAGGCAGGCCTGACCTACGAGCAGTACTTC	CASSSTHQAGLTYEQYF
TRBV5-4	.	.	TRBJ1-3	TGTGCCAGCACCCTGCAAGGGGCTGGAAACACCATATATTTT	CASTLQGAGNTIYF
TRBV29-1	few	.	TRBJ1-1	TGCAGCGTTGACGATTCGGACACTGAAGCTTTCTTT	CSVDDSDTEAFF
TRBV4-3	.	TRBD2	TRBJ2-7	TGCGCCAGCAGCCAGTTAGCGGGAGGGACCTACGAGCAGTACTTC	CASSQLAGGTYEQYF
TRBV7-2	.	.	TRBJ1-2	TGTGCCAGCAGCCGTGGGGGGGCGACCGACTATGGCTACACCTTC	CASSRGGATDYGYTF
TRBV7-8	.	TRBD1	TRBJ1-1	TGTGCCAGCAGCCTGGACAGGGGCACTGAAGCTTTCTTT	CASSLDRGTEAFF
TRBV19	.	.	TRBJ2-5	TGTGCCAGTAGTATGAGGGAAGAGACCCAGTACTTC	CASSMREETQYF
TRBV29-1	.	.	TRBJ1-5	TGCAGCGTCCGGGCGGGGAGCAATCAGCCCCAGCATTTT	CSVRAGSNQPQHF
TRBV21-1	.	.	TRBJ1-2	TGTGCCAGCAGCGGACAGGGTAACTATGGCTACACCTTC	CASSGQGNYGYTF
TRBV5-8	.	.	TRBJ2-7	TGTGCCAGCAGCCCGGGGGAACCCTACGAGCAGTACTTC	CASSPGEPYEQYF